The 4 T cell receptor beta chains below were found in one sample sequenced in a study of Ad26.COV2.S vaccination and SARS-CoV-2 variants. Profiled with immunoSEQ multiplex PCR; TCRdb holds only in-frame clones, not every one. The sample holds some 300,000 clones; approximately 86% are singletons and the top ten take 2.1%. The treatment here: about 20 received Ad26.COV2.S at low or high dose, single or two shots; roughly five received placebo; per-sample allocation not given. Sampling was done on day 63 after the first vaccine or placebo injection. Sequenced material: peripheral blood, taken in a trial of Ad26.COV2.S vaccine versus placebo. The origin of the receptors is a person aged 18 to 59 who received the Ad26.COV2.S COVID-19 vaccine or a placebo.

The chain employs TRBV19 and TRBJ2-6; TRBD1 aligns across 8 bases. The ends lost 4 bases at V and 0 bases at J; junction bases unmatched: 5. Germline CDR1 reads LNHDA; CDR2 reads SQIVND (reference sequence). There are 17 residues in the CDR3. The CDR3 is CASSKTGASSGANVLTF. The CDR3 DNA is TGTGCCAGTAGTAAGACAGGGGCAAGCTCTGGGGCCAACGTCCTGACTTTC. The whole variable domain, remainder taken from reference TRBV19 and TRBJ2-6, is DGGITQSPKYLFRKEGQNVTLSCEQNLNHDAMYWYRQDPGQGLRLIYYSQIVNDFQKGDIAEGYSVSREKKESFPLTVTSAQKNPTAFYLCASSKTGASSGANVLTFGAGSRLTVL.

This sequence joins TRBV11-2 and TRBJ1-4; possibly TRBD1 for D (5 bases). Germline V gene lookup returns CDR1 SGHAT and CDR2 FQNNGV. CDR3 length equals 15 residues. The ends were cut back, 1 base at V and 5 bases at J, with 11 bases in the middle. The CDR3, as DNA: TGTGCCAGCAGCTTAGGTCCTGGGGGGAATGAAAAACTGTTTTTT. Protein: CASSLGPGGNEKLFF.

The CDR3, as DNA: TGTGCCAGCAGGATAGGGGGGGTAGTCCCTGGGGCCAACGTCCTGACTTTC. Protein sequence: CASRIGGVVPGANVLTF. The genes are TRBV2 and TRBJ2-6; tentative D call: TRBD2 (7 bases). Germline CDR1 reads SNHLY; CDR2 reads FYNNEI. V shed 6 bases and J shed 2 bases, with 17 bases lying between them. This CDR3 has 17 amino acids.

The chain's CDR3 is CASRISDSNQPQHF. In DNA form, the CDR3 reads TGTGCCAGTAGGATAAGCGATAGCAATCAGCCCCAGCATTTT. V gene TRBV19 combines with J gene TRBJ1-5; no firm D call. V lost 6 bases and J 0 bases, leaving 9 bases between the germline ends. CDR1 and CDR2 (germline): LNHDA, SQIVND (reference sequence). The CDR3 is 14 amino acids.